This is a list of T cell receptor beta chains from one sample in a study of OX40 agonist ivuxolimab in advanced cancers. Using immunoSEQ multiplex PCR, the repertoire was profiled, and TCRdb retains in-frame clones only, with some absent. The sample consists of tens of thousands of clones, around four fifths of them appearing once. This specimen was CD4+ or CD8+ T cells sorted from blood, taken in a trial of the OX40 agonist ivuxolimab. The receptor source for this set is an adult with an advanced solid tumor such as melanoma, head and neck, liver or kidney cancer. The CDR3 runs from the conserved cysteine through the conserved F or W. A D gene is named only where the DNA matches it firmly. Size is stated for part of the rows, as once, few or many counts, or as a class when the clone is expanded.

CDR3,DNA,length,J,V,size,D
CASSSRVENTIYF,TGTGCCAGCAGCTCGAGAGTGGAGAACACCATATATTTT,13,TRBJ1-3,TRBV11-3,-,-
CASSATGARDEQFF,TGTGCCAGCAGCGCGACAGGGGCGCGGGATGAGCAGTTCTTC,14,TRBJ2-1,TRBV9,once,TRBD1
CSVGGGETQYF,TGCAGCGTTGGAGGGGGAGAGACCCAGTACTTC,11,TRBJ2-5,TRBV29-1,once,-
CASSLRLAYEQYF,TGTGCCAGCAGTTTGCGGCTAGCCTACGAGCAGTACTTC,13,TRBJ2-7,TRBV27,-,-
CASSLEHRDYSF,TGTGCCAGCAGCTTGGAACACAGAGATTACTCTTTT,12,TRBJ1-4,TRBV5-4,-,-
CASSLSGHSRSGYTF,TGTGCCAGCAGTTTATCGGGACATTCTAGGTCCGGCTACACCTTC,15,TRBJ1-2,TRBV27,once,-
CASSTRNRGDQPQHF,TGTGCCAGTAGTACTCGAAACAGGGGGGATCAGCCCCAGCATTTT,15,TRBJ1-5,TRBV19,-,TRBD1
CASSPQGGLHEQYF,TGTGCCAGCAGCCCACAGGGGGGACTACACGAGCAGTACTTC,14,TRBJ2-7,TRBV5-4,-,-
CASSHRLASAKNIQYF,TGTGCCAGCAGCCACAGACTAGCTTCCGCCAAAAACATTCAGTACTTC,16,TRBJ2-4,TRBV14,-,TRBD2
CASSPRAGTQETQYF,TGTGCCAGCAGCCCCCGAGCGGGGACCCAAGAGACCCAGTACTTC,15,TRBJ2-5,TRBV11-2,-,TRBD2
CASSLQGSHEQFF,TGTGCCAGCAGCCTTCAGGGGTCGCATGAGCAGTTCTTC,13,TRBJ2-1,TRBV16,-,-